This TCR beta chain originates from a study of T cells in Graves' hyperthyroidism and ophthalmopathy. Study-level background: Initial diagnosis, before any treatment, was when peripheral blood was collected. Findings and limits, study-wide: Blood also carried most thyroid clonotypes expanded above 0.001.

Graves' hyperthyroidism is called stable when ophthalmopathy does not progress within 18 months. This CDR3 is 13 amino acids long. Trimming stripped 5 bases from V and 3 bases from J, with 8 bases between. Looked up from germline, CDR1 is SGHAT and CDR2 is FQNNGV. TCR beta CDR3 sequences were amplified from RNA transcripts. A set of HTBI primers served as the primers for a first-round RT-PCR of the TCR CDR3. TCRdb independently ran MiXCR on the multiplex PCR reads; one entry per CDR3 protein. The sample contains 200,000 to 250,000 distinct CDR3 sequences, around 17% of which appear only once. This clonotype came up many times. Its target is unknown.

The sequencing input was blood. The clonotype comes from a man in his forties with Graves' hyperthyroidism. The chain couples TRBV11-2 to TRBJ1-5; weak D call: TRBD1 (5 bases). CDR3 protein: CASSPGPNQPQHF. DNA for the CDR3: TGTGCCAGCAGCCCGGGGCCCAATCAGCCCCAGCATTTT.